Shown below are 6 T cell receptor beta chains from a single sample sequenced in a study of blood T cells in healthy people across ages. Through a sample-barcoded 5' primer and a J-beta primer mix, a second PCR was run for roughly 6 to 12 cycles. TCRdb reprocessed the 5' RACE reads with MiXCR, giving one entry per CDR3 protein. The data contain approximately 880,000 distinct CDR3 sequences, about 48% of them singletons. Source material: blood. The source of these receptors is a man aged 30 to 39 in good health.

V and J are TRBV27 and TRBJ1-6; D unresolved. The CDR3 runs to 14 residues. Deletions cut 4 bases from V and 6 bases from J, with 10 bases between. CDR1 and CDR2 (germline): MNHEY, SMNVEV (reference sequence). The CDR3 here is CASSYITSNSPLHF. The CDR3 DNA follows: TGTGCCAGCAGTTATATCACCTCTAATTCACCCCTCCACTTT.

The chain links TRBV7-2 to TRBJ2-5; possible D gene TRBD2, 7 bases. V was shortened by 6 bases and J by 5 bases, with 22 bases between the two germline ends. Germline CDR1 SGHTA, CDR2 FQGNSA. The CDR3 is made up of 16 amino acids. CDR3 nucleotide sequence: TGTGCCAGCAGTTCCCCTGGGGGGGGGCTTAGGGAGACCCAGTACTTC. Residues: CASSSPGGGLRETQYF.

The sample holds a few counts of this clonotype. The gene calls are TRBV12-3 or TRBV12-4 and TRBJ2-3; weak D call: TRBD1 (7 bases). This CDR3 has 15 residues. Trimming pared 6 bases from V and 3 bases from J, leaving 16 bases between. The CDR3 DNA sequence: TGTGCCAGCAGGGACTACAGGGGTAGGACAGATACGCAGTATTTT. Its translation is CASRDYRGRTDTQYF.

V gene TRBV27 combines with J gene TRBJ2-1, with TRBD2 matching over 11 bases. Looked up from germline, CDR1 is MNHEY and CDR2 is SMNVEV (reference sequence). CDR3 length: 14 amino acids. V gave up 6 bases and J gave up 9 bases; unmatched junction bases: 7. In DNA form, the CDR3 reads TGTGCCAGCAGATTAGCGGGGGGGTCGAGTGAGCAGTTCTTC. Encoded protein: CASRLAGGSSEQFF.

V and J are TRBV7-2 and TRBJ1-6; D remains unclear. The CDR3 contains 17 residues. Germline CDR1 is SGHTA and CDR2 is FQGNSA. Trimming pared 0 bases from V and 0 bases from J, leaving 9 bases between. The CDR3 nucleotides are TGTGCCAGCAGCTTAGCGCGAGGGAGCTCCTATAATTCACCCCTCCACTTT. It encodes CASSLARGSSYNSPLHF.

The chain combines TRBV11-2 with TRBJ2-7, with 7 bases fitting TRBD1. V shed 5 bases and J 3 bases; nucleotides not matched to a gene: 10. The CDR3 loop spans 15 amino acids. Germline CDR1 SGHAT, CDR2 FQNNGV. CDR3 amino acids: CASSAQQGNRYEQYF. CDR3 nucleotides: TGTGCCAGCAGCGCTCAACAGGGGAATCGCTACGAGCAGTACTTC.